These T cell receptor beta chains were read from a single sample in a study of regulatory T cells in long-lasting Graves disease. Each CDR3 protein gets one entry after TCRdb re-called the multiplex PCR reads with MiXCR. The sample lists 620,000 or so distinct CDR3 sequences; about 15% were seen once. In addition, the sample was reused for a study of T cells in Graves' hyperthyroidism and ophthalmopathy.

The specimen comprised peripheral blood mononuclear cells (PBMCs), sampled at new diagnosis, from a patient treated with antithyroid drugs. These receptors were obtained from a woman under 40 with Graves disease. Both conserved end residues are part of each CDR3. The D gene is left open where the match is weak. A clone size is listed for some rows: how often the clone was seen (once, few, many), or a class if it is expanded.

D gene: TRBD1; J gene: TRBJ1-2; V gene: TRBV6-5; clone size: few; CDR3 protein: CASSFKPGQGYYTF; CDR3 DNA: TGTGCCAGCAGTTTCAAACCGGGACAGGGGTACTACACCTTC
D gene: .; J gene: TRBJ2-1; V gene: TRBV20-1; clone size: .; CDR3 protein: CSARSGGGRFEQFF; CDR3 DNA: TGCAGTGCTAGATCGGGCGGAGGGCGGTTTGAGCAGTTCTTC
D gene: .; J gene: TRBJ2-4; V gene: TRBV6-1; clone size: .; CDR3 protein: CASSTNWQAQYF; CDR3 DNA: TGTGCCAGCAGTACAAACTGGCAGGCCCAGTACTTC
D gene: .; J gene: TRBJ1-2; V gene: TRBV11-1; clone size: many; CDR3 protein: CASSSAAPGYHGYTF; CDR3 DNA: TGTGCCAGCAGCTCCGCAGCCCCCGGGTACCATGGCTACACCTTC
D gene: TRBD2; J gene: TRBJ2-7; V gene: TRBV15; clone size: many; CDR3 protein: CATSVAFGGAYEQYF; CDR3 DNA: TGTGCCACCAGCGTCGCTTTTGGGGGGGCCTACGAGCAGTACTTC
D gene: .; J gene: TRBJ2-1; V gene: TRBV20-1; clone size: .; CDR3 protein: CSASLFRAGRNEQLF; CDR3 DNA: TGCAGTGCTAGCCTTTTCCGGGCCGGTAGGAATGAGCAGCTCTTC
D gene: .; J gene: TRBJ1-1; V gene: TRBV20-1; clone size: many; CDR3 protein: CSATGLWNTEAFF; CDR3 DNA: TGCAGTGCGACCGGACTGTGGAACACTGAAGCTTTCTTT
D gene: .; J gene: TRBJ2-7; V gene: TRBV11-2; clone size: many; CDR3 protein: CASSLAQFSYEQYF; CDR3 DNA: TGTGCCAGCAGCTTAGCACAGTTCTCCTACGAGCAGTACTTC
D gene: .; J gene: TRBJ2-2; V gene: TRBV6-5; clone size: many; CDR3 protein: CASSYESRAGTGELFF; CDR3 DNA: TGTGCCAGCAGTTACGAGAGCAGGGCTGGTACCGGGGAGCTGTTTTTT
D gene: .; J gene: TRBJ2-2; V gene: TRBV5-1; clone size: many; CDR3 protein: CASSPGVDTGELFF; CDR3 DNA: TGCGCCAGCAGCCCAGGGGTGGACACCGGGGAGCTGTTTTTT
D gene: TRBD2; J gene: TRBJ2-5; V gene: TRBV12-3/TRBV12-4; clone size: many; CDR3 protein: CASSLGLARETQYF; CDR3 DNA: TGTGCCAGCAGTCTCGGACTAGCGCGAGAGACCCAGTACTTC
D gene: .; J gene: TRBJ2-7; V gene: TRBV27; clone size: few; CDR3 protein: CASSRGHYYEQYF; CDR3 DNA: TGTGCCAGCAGCCGGGGGCACTACTACGAGCAGTACTTC
D gene: TRBD1; J gene: TRBJ1-4; V gene: TRBV4-2; clone size: .; CDR3 protein: CASSLRTGEKLFF; CDR3 DNA: TGTGCCAGCAGCCTCCGGACAGGAGAAAAACTGTTTTTT
D gene: .; J gene: TRBJ2-1; V gene: TRBV5-1; clone size: many; CDR3 protein: CASSPIGRHNEQFF; CDR3 DNA: TGCGCCAGCAGCCCAATTGGACGACACAATGAGCAGTTCTTC
D gene: TRBD2; J gene: TRBJ2-6; V gene: TRBV5-1; clone size: few; CDR3 protein: CASSSLTSGSGANVLTF; CDR3 DNA: TGCGCCAGCAGCTCCTTGACTAGCGGCTCTGGGGCCAACGTCCTGACTTTC
D gene: .; J gene: TRBJ2-1; V gene: TRBV25-1; clone size: .; CDR3 protein: CASSEPTVPSYNEQFF; CDR3 DNA: TGTGCCAGCAGTGAACCCACAGTTCCCTCCTACAATGAGCAGTTCTTC
D gene: .; J gene: TRBJ2-7; V gene: TRBV7-2; clone size: few; CDR3 protein: CASSTSGTLVDEQYF; CDR3 DNA: TGTGCCAGCAGCACCTCCGGGACATTGGTGGACGAGCAGTACTTC
D gene: .; J gene: TRBJ1-1; V gene: TRBV7-8; clone size: many; CDR3 protein: CASSFGTGTTAEAFF; CDR3 DNA: TGTGCCAGCAGCTTTGGTACGGGGACAACGGCTGAAGCTTTCTTT